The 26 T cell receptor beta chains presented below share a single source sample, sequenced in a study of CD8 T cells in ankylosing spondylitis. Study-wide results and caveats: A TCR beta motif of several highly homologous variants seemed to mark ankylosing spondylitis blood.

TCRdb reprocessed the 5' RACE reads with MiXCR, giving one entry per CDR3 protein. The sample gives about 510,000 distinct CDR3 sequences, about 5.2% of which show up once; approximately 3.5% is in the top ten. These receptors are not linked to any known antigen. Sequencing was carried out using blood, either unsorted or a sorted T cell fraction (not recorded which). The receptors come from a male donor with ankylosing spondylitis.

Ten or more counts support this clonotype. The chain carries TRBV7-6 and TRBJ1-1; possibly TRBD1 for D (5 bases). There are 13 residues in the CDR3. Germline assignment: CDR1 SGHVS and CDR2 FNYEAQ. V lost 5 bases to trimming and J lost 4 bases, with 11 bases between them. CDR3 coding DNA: TGTGCCAGCAGCCCCGCCAGGGCCACTGAAGCTTTCTTT. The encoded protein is CASSPARATEAFF. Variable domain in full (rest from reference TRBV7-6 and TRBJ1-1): GAGVSQSPRYKVTKRGQDVALRCDPISGHVSLYWYRQALGQGPEFLTYFNYEAQQDKSGLPNDRFSAERPEGSISTLTIQRTEQRDSAMYRCASSPARATEAFFGQGTRLTVV.

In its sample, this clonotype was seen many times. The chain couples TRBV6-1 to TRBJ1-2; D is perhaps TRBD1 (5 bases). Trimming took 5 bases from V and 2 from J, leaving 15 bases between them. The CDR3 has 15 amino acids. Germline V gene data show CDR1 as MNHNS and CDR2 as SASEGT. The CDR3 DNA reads TGTGCCAGCAGTACCTACAGGATGTTAAACTATGGCTACACCTTC. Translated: CASSTYRMLNYGYTF.

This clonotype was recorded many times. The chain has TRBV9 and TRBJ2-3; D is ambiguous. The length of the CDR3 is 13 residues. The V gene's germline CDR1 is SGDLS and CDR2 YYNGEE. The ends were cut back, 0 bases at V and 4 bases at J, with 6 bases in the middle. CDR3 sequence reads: CASSVAGSDTQYF. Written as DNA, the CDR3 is TGTGCCAGCAGCGTAGCTGGGTCAGATACGCAGTATTTT.

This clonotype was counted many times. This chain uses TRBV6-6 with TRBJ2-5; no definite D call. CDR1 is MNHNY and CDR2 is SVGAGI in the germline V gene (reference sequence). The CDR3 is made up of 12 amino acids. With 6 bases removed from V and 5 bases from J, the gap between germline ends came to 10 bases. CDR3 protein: CASSPIGETQYF. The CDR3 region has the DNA TGTGCCAGCAGCCCGATCGGCGAGACCCAGTACTTC.

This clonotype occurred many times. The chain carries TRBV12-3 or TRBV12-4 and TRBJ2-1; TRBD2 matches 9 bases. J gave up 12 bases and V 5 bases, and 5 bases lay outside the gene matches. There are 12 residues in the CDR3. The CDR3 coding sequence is TGTGCCAGCAGTCGGACTAGCGTGGGGCAGTTCTTC. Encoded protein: CASSRTSVGQFF.

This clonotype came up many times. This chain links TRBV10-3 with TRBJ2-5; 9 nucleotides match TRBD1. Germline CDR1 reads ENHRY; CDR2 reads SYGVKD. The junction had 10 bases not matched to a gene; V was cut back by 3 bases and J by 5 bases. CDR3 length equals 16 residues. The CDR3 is CAISEPEGTGWETQYF. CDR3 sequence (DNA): TGTGCCATCAGTGAACCGGAAGGGACAGGGTGGGAGACCCAGTACTTC.

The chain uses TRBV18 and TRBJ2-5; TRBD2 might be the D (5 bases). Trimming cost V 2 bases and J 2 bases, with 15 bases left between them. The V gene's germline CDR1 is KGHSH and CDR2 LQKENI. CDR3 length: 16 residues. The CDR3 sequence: CASSPNYGGGQETQYF. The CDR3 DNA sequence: TGTGCCAGCTCACCAAACTACGGAGGCGGGCAAGAGACCCAGTACTTC.

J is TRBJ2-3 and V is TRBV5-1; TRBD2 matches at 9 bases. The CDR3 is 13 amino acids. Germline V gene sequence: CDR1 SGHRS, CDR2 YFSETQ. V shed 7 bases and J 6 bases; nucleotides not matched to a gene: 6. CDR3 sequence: CASLREGSDTQYF. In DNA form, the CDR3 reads TGCGCCAGCTTGCGGGAGGGCAGCGATACGCAGTATTTT. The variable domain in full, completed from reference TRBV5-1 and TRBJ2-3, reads KAGVTQTPRYLIKTRGQQVTLSCSPISGHRSVSWYQQTPGQGLQFLFEYFSETQRNKGNFPGRFSGRQFSNSRSEMNVSTLELGDSALYLCASLREGSDTQYFGPGTRLTVL.

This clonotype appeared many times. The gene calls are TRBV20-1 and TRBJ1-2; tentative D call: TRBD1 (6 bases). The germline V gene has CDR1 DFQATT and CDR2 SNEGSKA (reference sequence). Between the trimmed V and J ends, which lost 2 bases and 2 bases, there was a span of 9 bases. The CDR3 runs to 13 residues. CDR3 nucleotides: TGCAGTGCTAGATCCGGACAGAACTATGGCTACACCTTC. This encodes CSARSGQNYGYTF.

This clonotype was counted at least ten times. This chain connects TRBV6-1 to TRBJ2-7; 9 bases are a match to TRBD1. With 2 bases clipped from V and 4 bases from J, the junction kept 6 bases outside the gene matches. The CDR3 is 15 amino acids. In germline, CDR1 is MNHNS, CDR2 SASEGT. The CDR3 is CASSEPGTGLYEQYF. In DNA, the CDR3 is TGTGCCAGCAGTGAACCCGGGACAGGGCTATACGAGCAGTACTTC.

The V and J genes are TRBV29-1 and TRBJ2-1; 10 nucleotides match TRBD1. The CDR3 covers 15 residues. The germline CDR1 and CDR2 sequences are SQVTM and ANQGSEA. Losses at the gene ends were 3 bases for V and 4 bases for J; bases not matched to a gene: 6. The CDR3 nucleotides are TGCAGCGTTGAGCGGTGGGACAGGGGATACAATGAGCAGTTCTTC. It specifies CSVERWDRGYNEQFF.

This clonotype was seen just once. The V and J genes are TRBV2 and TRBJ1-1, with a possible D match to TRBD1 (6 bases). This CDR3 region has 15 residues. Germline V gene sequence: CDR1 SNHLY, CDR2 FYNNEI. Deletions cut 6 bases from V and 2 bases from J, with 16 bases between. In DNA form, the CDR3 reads TGTGCCAGCAGCCCCTTCGGACAGCTTAACACTGAAGCTTTCTTT. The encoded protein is CASSPFGQLNTEAFF.

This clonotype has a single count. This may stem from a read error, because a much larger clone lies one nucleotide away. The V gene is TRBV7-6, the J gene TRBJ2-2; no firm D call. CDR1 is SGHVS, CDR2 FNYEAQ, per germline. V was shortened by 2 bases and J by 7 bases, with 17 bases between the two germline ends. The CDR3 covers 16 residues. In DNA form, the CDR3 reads TGTGCCAGCAGCTTATGGGTCAGGAGTACCGGCGGGGAGCTGTTTTTT. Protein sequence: CASSLWVRSTGGELFF.

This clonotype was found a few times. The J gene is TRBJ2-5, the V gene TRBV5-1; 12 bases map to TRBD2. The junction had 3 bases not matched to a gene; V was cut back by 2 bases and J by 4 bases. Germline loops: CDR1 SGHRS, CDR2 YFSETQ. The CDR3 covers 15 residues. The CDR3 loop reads CASSFGTSGLETQYF. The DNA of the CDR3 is TGCGCCAGCAGCTTCGGGACTAGCGGGTTAGAGACCCAGTACTTC.

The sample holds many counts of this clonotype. CDR3 loop: CSASSPAREAFF. CDR3 DNA: TGCAGCGCATCGTCGCCAGCCCGTGAAGCTTTCTTT. The chain employs TRBV29-1 and TRBJ1-1; D not resolved. V was shortened by 7 bases and J by 7 bases, with 16 bases between the two germline ends. CDR3 length: 12 amino acids. CDR1 SQVTM and CDR2 ANQGSEA come from the germline V gene. Full variable domain (rest looked up from reference TRBV29-1 and TRBJ1-1): SAVISQKPSRDICQRGTSLTIQCQVDSQVTMMFWYRQQPGQSLTLIATANQGSEATYESGFVIDKFPISRPNLTFSTLTVSNMSPEDSSIYLCSASSPAREAFFGQGTRLTVV.

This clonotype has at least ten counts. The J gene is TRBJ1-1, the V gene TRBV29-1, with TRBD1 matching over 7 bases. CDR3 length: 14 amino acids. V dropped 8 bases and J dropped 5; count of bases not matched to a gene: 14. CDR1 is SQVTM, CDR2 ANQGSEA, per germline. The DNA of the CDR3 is TGCAGCAATGTTCCCGGGACAGTAGGGACTGAAGCTTTCTTT. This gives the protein CSNVPGTVGTEAFF.

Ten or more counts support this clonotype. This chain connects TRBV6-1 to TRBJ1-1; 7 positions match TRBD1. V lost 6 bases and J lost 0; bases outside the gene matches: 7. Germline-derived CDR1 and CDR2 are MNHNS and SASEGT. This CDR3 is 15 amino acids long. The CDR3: CASSRGQNLNTEAFF. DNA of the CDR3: TGTGCCAGCAGCAGGGGACAGAACCTGAACACTGAAGCTTTCTTT.

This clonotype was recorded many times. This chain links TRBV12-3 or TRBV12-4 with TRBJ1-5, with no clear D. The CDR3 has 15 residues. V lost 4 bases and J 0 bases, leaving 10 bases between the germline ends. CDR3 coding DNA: TGTGCCAGCAGTTCGCACAGACATAGCAATCAGCCCCAGCATTTT. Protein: CASSSHRHSNQPQHF.

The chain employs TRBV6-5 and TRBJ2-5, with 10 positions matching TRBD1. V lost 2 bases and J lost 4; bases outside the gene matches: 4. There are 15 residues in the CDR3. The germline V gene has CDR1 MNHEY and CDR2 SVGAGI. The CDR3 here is CASSYAGQGGETQYF. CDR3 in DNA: TGTGCCAGCAGTTACGCTGGACAGGGGGGAGAGACCCAGTACTTC.

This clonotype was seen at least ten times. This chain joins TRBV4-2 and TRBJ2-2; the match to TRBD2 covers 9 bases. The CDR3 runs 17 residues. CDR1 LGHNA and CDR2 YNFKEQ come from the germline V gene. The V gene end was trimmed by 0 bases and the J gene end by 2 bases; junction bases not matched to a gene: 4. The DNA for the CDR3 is TGTGCCAGCAGCCAAGATATCGGGACTAGCAACACCGGGGAGCTGTTTTTT. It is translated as CASSQDIGTSNTGELFF.

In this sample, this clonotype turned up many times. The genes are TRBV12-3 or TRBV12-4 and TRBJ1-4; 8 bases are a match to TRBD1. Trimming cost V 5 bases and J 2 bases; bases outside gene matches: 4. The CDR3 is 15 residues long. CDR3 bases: TGTGCCAGCAGTGAAACAGGGGGGACTAATGAAAAACTGTTTTTT. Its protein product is CASSETGGTNEKLFF.

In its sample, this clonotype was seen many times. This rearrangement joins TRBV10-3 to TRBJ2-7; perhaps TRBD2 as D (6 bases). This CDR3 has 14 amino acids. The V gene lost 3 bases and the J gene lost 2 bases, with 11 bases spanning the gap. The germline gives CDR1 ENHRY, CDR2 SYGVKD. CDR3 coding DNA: TGTGCCATCAGTGAAGGAGGGGATCCCTACGAGCAGTACTTC. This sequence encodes CAISEGGDPYEQYF.

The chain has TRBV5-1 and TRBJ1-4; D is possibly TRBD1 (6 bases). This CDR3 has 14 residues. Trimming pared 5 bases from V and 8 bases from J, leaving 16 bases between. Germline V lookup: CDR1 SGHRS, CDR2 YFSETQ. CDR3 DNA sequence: TGCGCCAGCAGACCCGCCCACAGGGAAGAAAAACTGTTTTTT. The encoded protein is CASRPAHREEKLFF.

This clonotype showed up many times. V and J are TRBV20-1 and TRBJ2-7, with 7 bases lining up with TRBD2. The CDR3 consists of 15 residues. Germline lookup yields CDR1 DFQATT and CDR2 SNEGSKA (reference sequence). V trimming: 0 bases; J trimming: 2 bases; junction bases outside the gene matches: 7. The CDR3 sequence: CSARDPAGLPYEQYF. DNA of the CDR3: TGCAGTGCTAGAGACCCAGCGGGACTTCCCTACGAGCAGTACTTC.

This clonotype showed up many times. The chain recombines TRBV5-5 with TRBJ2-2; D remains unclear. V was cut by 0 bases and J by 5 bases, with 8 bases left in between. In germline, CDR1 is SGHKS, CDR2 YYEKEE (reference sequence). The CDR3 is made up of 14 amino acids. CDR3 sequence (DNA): TGTGCCAGCAGCTTGGAGGCGCAGACCGGGGAGCTGTTTTTT. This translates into CASSLEAQTGELFF.

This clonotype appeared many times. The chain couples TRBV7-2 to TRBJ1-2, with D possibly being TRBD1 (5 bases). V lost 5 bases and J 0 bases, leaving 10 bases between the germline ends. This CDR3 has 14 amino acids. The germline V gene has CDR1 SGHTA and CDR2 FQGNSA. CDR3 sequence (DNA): TGTGCCAGCAGCCCAGGACAAGCTAACTATGGCTACACCTTC. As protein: CASSPGQANYGYTF. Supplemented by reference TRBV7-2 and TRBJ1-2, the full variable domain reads GAGVSQSPSNKVTEKGKDVELRCDPISGHTALYWYRQSLGQGLEFLIYFQGNSAPDKSGLPSDRFSAERTGGSVSTLTIQRTQQEDSAVYLCASSPGQANYGYTFGSGTRLTVV.